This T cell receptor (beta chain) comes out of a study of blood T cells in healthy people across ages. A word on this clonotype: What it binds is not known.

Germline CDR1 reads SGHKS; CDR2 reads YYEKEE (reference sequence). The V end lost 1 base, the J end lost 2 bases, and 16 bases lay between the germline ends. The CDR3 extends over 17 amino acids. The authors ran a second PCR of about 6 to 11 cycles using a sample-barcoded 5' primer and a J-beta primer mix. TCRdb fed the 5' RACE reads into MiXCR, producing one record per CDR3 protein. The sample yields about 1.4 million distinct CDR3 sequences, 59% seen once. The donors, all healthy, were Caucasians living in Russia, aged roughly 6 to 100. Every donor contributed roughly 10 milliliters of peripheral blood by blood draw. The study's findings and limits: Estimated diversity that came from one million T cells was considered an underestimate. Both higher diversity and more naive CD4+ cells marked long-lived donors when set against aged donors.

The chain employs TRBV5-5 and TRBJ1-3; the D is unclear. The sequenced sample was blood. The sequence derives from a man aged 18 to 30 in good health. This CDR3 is CASSLWWAAEPGNTIYF. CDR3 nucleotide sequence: TGTGCCAGCAGCTTGTGGTGGGCCGCGGAGCCTGGAAACACCATATATTTT.